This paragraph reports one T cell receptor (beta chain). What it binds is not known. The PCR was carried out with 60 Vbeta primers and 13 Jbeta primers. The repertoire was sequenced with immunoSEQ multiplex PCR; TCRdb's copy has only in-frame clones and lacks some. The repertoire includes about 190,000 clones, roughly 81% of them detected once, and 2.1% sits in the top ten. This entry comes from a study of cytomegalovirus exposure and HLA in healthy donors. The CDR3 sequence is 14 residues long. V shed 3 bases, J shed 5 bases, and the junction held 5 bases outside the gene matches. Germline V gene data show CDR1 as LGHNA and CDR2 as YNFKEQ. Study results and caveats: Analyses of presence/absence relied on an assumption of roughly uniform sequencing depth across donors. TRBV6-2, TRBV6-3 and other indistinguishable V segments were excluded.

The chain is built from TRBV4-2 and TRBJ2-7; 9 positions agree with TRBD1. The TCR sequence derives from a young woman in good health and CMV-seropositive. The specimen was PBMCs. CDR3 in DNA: TGTGCCAGCAGCCAGGGACAGGGTCGGGACGAGCAGTACTTC. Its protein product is CASSQGQGRDEQYF.